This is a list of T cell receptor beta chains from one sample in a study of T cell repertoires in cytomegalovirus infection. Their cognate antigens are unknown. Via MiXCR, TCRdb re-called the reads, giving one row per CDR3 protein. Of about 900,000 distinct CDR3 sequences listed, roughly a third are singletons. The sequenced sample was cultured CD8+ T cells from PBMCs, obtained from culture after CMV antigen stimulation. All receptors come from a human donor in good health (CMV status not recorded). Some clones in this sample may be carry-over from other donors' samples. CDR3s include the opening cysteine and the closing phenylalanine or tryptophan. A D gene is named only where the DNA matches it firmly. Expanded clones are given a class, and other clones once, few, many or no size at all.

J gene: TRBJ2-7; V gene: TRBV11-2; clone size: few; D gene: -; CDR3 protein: CASSVSGYEQYF; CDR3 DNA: TGTGCCAGCAGCGTAAGCGGGTACGAGCAGTACTTC
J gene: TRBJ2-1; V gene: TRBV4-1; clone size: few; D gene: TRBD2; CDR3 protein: CASSQVTSGGNNEQFF; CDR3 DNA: TGCGCCAGCAGCCAAGTGACTAGCGGGGGGAACAATGAGCAGTTCTTC
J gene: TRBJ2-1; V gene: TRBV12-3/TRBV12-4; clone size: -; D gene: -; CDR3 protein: CASSLGAGENEQFF; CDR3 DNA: TGTGCCAGCAGCCTGGGGGCAGGGGAGAATGAGCAGTTCTTC
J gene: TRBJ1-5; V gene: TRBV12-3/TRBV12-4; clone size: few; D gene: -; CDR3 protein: CASSFGPRRDQPQHF; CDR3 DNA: TGTGCCAGCAGTTTCGGACCCCGGCGGGATCAGCCCCAGCATTTT
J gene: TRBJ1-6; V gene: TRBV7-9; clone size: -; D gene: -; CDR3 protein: CASSQGLNNSPLHF; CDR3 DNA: TGTGCCAGCAGCCAGGGACTTAATAATTCACCCCTCCACTTT
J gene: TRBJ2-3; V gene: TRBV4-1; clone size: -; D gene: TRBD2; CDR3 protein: CASSQRRLAGGHEDTQYF; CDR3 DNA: TGCGCCAGCAGCCAAAGGAGACTAGCGGGGGGGCATGAAGATACGCAGTATTTT
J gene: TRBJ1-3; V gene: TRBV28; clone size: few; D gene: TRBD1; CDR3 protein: CASSPDSGTGAGNTIYF; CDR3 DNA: TGTGCCAGCAGCCCAGACAGTGGGACAGGGGCTGGAAACACCATATATTTT
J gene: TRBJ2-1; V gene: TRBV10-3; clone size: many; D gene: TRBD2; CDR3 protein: CAILPSGTSRNEQFF; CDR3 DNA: TGTGCCATACTCCCAAGCGGGACTAGCCGCAATGAGCAGTTCTTC
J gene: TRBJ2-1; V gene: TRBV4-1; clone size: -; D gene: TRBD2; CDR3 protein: CASSQGLAGVSYRNEQFF; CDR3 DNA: TGCGCCAGCAGCCAGGGACTAGCGGGGGTTTCGTACCGTAATGAGCAGTTCTTC
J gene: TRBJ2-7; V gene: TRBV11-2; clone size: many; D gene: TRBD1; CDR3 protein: CASSSPGGYEQYF; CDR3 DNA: TGTGCCAGCAGTTCACCAGGGGGCTACGAGCAGTACTTC
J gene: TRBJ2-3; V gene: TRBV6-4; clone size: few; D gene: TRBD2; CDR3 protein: CASSVTSGVPGDTQYF; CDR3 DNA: TGTGCCAGCAGTGTCACTAGCGGGGTTCCGGGGGATACGCAGTATTTT
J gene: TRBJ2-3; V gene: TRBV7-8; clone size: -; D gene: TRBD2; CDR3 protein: CASSGGGGLAEYPDTQYF; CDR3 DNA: TGTGCCAGCAGCGGGGGGGGGGGACTAGCGGAGTACCCAGATACGCAGTATTTT
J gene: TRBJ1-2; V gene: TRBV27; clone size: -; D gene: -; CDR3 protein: CATLGALDYGYTF; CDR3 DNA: TGTGCCACCCTTGGAGCTCTCGACTATGGCTACACCTTC
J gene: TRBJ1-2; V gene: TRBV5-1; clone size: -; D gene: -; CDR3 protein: CASSLARGRAPYGYTF; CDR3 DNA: TGCGCCAGCAGCTTGGCCCGCGGAAGGGCCCCCTATGGCTACACCTTC
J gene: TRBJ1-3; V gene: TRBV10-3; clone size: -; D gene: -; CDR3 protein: CAISAYVPGTGNTIYF; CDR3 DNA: TGTGCCATCAGTGCTTACGTTCCCGGGACTGGCAACACCATATATTTT
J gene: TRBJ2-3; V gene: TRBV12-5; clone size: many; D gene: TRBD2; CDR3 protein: CASGFGNSGTTDTQYF; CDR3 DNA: TGTGCTAGTGGTTTCGGTAATAGCGGGACCACAGATACGCAGTATTTT
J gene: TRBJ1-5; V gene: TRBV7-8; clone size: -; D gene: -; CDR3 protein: CASSLGGKNQPQHF; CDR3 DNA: TGTGCCAGCAGCCTGGGGGGTAAAAATCAGCCCCAGCATTTT
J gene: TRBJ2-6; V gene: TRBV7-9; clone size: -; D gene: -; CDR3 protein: CASSLGFSGTNVLTF; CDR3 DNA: TGTGCCAGCAGCTTAGGGTTTTCAGGGACCAACGTCCTGACTTTC
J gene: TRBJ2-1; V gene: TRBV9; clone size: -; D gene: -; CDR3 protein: CASSVARKAGEQFF; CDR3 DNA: TGTGCCAGCAGCGTAGCAAGAAAAGCAGGGGAGCAGTTCTTC
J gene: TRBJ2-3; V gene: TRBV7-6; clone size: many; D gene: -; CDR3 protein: CASSLAGTNGDTQYF; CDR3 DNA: TGTGCCAGCAGCTTAGCGGGGACAAACGGGGATACGCAGTATTTT
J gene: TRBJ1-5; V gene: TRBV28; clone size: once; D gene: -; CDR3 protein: CASSLHTNQPQHF; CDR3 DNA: TGTGCCAGCAGTTTGCACACGAATCAGCCCCAGCATTTT
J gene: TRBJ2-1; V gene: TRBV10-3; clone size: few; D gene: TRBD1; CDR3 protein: CAISSTGGSYNEQFF; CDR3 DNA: TGTGCCATCAGTTCAACAGGGGGCTCCTACAATGAGCAGTTCTTC
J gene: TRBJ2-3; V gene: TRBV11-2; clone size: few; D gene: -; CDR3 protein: CATERGANTQYF; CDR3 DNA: TGTGCCACCGAGAGGGGAGCAAATACGCAGTATTTT
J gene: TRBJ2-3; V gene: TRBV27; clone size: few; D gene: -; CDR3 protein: CASSSGGRRTDTQYF; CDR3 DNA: TGTGCCAGCAGTTCAGGGGGGCGGAGGACAGATACGCAGTATTTT
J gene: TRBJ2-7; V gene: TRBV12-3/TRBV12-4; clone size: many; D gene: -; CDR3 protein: CASSLGPFRDSRYEQYF; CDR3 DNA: TGTGCCAGCAGTTTAGGCCCCTTCCGGGACTCAAGGTACGAGCAGTACTTC
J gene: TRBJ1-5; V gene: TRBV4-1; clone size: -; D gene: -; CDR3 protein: CASSQDETRPQHF; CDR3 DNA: TGCGCCAGCAGCCAAGATGAGACTCGGCCCCAGCATTTT
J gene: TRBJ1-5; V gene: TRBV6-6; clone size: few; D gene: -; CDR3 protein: CASSSGLPQHF; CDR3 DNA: TGTGCCAGCAGTTCAGGTCTGCCCCAGCATTTT